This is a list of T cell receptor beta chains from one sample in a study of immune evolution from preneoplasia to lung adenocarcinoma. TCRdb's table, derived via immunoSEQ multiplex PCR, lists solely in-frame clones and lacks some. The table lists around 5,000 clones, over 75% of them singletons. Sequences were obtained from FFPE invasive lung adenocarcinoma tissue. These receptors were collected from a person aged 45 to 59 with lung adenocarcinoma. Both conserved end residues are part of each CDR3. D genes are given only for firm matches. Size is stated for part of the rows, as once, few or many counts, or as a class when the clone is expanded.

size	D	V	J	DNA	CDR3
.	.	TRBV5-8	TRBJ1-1	TGTGCCAGCAGCTTGTCAGGAGGGAACACTGAAGCTTTCTTT	CASSLSGGNTEAFF
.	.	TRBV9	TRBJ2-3	TGTGCCAGCAGCGTGGCGACAGACACAGATACGCAGTATTTT	CASSVATDTDTQYF
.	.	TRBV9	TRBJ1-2	TGTGCCAGCAGCTCCCGGGACGACTACACCTTC	CASSSRDDYTF
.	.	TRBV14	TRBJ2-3	TGTGCCAGCAGCCCGGGTAAAGATACGCAGTATTTT	CASSPGKDTQYF
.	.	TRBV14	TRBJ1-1	TGTGCCAGCAGCCAAGATGGTTGGACTGAAGCTTTCTTT	CASSQDGWTEAFF
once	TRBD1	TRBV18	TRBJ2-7	TGTGCCAGCTCACTTGGACAGGGGGCAACCTCCTCCTACGAGCAGTACTTC	CASSLGQGATSSYEQYF
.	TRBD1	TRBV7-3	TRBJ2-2	TGTGCCAGCAGCTTAACCCCGGGACAGGGGTTTACCGGGGAGCTGTTTTTT	CASSLTPGQGFTGELFF
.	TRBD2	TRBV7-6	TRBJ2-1	TGTGCCAGCAGCTTAGCGACTAGCGGGTCTAGGAATGAGCAGTTCTTC	CASSLATSGSRNEQFF
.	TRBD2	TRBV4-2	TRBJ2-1	TGTGCCAGCAGCCCACCCGGGACTAGCGGGAGGTATGAGCAGTTCTTC	CASSPPGTSGRYEQFF
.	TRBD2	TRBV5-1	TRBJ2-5	TGCGCCAGCAGCTTGGAGGGACTAGCAAAAGAGACCCAGTACTTC	CASSLEGLAKETQYF
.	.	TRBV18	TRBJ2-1	TGTGCCAGCTCACCTGAGATAAGACCCTCCTACAATGAGCAGTTCTTC	CASSPEIRPSYNEQFF
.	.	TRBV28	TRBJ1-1	TGTGCCAGCAGGAGGAACACTGAAGCTTTCTTT	CASRRNTEAFF
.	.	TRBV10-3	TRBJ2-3	TGTGCCATCAGTGGAAATGACAGGAAAGCGCTCCTTGGCACAGATACGCAGTATTTT	CAISGNDRKALLGTDTQYF
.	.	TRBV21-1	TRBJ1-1	TGTGCCAGCAGCGCGGTATCAAACACTGAAGCTTTCTTT	CASSAVSNTEAFF
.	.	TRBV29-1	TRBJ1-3	TGCAGCGTTGAAAAGGGGACTGGAAACACCATATATTTT	CSVEKGTGNTIYF
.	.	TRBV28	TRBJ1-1	TGTGCCAGCAGTGATTTAGGATCATGGGACACTGAAGCTTTCTTT	CASSDLGSWDTEAFF
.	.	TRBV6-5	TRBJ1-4	TGTGCCAGCAGAAACAGAAGAACTAATGAAAAACTGTTTTTT	CASRNRRTNEKLFF
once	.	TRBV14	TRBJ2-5	TGTGCCAGCAGCCAATTCCGCAGGAGCCAAGAGACCCAGTACTTC	CASSQFRRSQETQYF
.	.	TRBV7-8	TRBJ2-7	TGTGCCAGCAGCCCAGTTCTTAGCGAGCACGAGCAGTACTTC	CASSPVLSEHEQYF
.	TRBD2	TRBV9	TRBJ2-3	TGTGCCAGCAGCGCATGGGCGGGAGGCCCCGATACGCAGTATTTT	CASSAWAGGPDTQYF
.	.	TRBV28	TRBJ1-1	TGTGCCAGCAGTATTAATACAGGTGAAGCTTTCTTT	CASSINTGEAFF
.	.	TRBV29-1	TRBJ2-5	TGCAGCGTTTTCAGCCTTAAAGAGACCCAGTACTTC	CSVFSLKETQYF
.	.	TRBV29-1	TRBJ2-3	TGCAGCGTTGTAAGGGGGTGGGACACAGATACGCAGTATTTT	CSVVRGWDTDTQYF
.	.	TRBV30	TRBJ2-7	TGTGCCTGGGGGGACACTTTCTACGAGCAGTACTTC	CAWGDTFYEQYF
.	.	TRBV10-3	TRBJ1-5	TGTGCCATCAGTGAGTCGGGGCAGCCTAATCAGCCCCAGCATTTT	CAISESGQPNQPQHF
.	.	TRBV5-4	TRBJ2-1	TGTGCCAGCAGCTTGCTCGGGACGGGAGAGCAGTTCTTC	CASSLLGTGEQFF
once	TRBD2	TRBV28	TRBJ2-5	TGTGCCAGCAGTTTATTCGGACTAGCGGGAGGGCGGGAGACCCAGTACTTC	CASSLFGLAGGRETQYF
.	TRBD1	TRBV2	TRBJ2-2	TGTGCCAGCAGCCGGGACAGGATTAACACCGGGGAGCTGTTTTTT	CASSRDRINTGELFF
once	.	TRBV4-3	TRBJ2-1	TGCGCCAGCAGCTCATGGACCAACGGCGAGCAGTTCTTC	CASSSWTNGEQFF
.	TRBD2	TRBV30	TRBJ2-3	TGTGCCTGGGATTCAAGGGGACTAGCGGGAGGGAAAGATACGCAGTATTTT	CAWDSRGLAGGKDTQYF
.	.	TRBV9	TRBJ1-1	TGTGCCAGCAGCGTAGCCCCGGGGGGACCCGAAGCTTTCTTT	CASSVAPGGPEAFF
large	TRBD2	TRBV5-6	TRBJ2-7	TGTGCCAGCGGGACTATTGGAGCGGAACCTTACGAGCAGTACTTC	CASGTIGAEPYEQYF
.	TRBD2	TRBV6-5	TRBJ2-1	TGTGCCAGCAGTTACGGGCAGGGAGGGAATGAGCAGTTCTTC	CASSYGQGGNEQFF
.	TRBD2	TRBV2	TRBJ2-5	TGTGCCAGCGGGACTAGCGGGAGTGGGGAGACCCAGTACTTC	CASGTSGSGETQYF
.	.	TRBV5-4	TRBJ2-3	TGTGCCAGCAGCTCGGACCTGTGGGATACGCAGTATTTT	CASSSDLWDTQYF
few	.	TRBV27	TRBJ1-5	TGTGCCAGCAGTTTAGGTCAACAGCCCCAGCATTTT	CASSLGQQPQHF
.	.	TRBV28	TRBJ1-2	TGTGCCAGCAGTTTAGGAGGGGTCGGCTACACCTTC	CASSLGGVGYTF
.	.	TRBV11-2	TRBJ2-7	TGTGCCAGCAGCCCCGAGAGCGGCGCTTCCTACGAGCAGTACTTC	CASSPESGASYEQYF
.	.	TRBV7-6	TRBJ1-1	TGTGCCAGCAGCTTAGAATGGGACACTGAAGCTTTCTTT	CASSLEWDTEAFF
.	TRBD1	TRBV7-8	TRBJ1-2	TGTGCCAGCAGCTTCGACAGGGTTGGCTACACCTTC	CASSFDRVGYTF
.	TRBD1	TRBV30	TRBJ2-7	TGTGCCTGGAGTGAACGGGGGACAGGGGGCCGCGAGCAGTACTTC	CAWSERGTGGREQYF
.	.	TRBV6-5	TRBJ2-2	TGTGCCAGCAGTGCGGAGTACAGGACGGCCGGGGAGCTGTTTTTT	CASSAEYRTAGELFF
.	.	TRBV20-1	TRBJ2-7	TGCAGTGTCGCTTCTCACGAGCAGTACTTC	CSVASHEQYF
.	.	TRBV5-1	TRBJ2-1	TGCGCCAGCAGCTTGAACAAACAGGAGCAGTTCTTC	CASSLNKQEQFF
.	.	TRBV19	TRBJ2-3	TGTGCCAGTAGCAGACTAGACGCCACAGATACGCAGTATTTT	CASSRLDATDTQYF
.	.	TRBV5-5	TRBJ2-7	TGTGCCAGCAGCTTGCTTAGGCCGGGGGGCCACGAGCAGTACTTC	CASSLLRPGGHEQYF
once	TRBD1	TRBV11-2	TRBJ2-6	TGTGCCAGCAGCCCTCGACAGGGATCCGGGGCCAACGTCCTGACTTTC	CASSPRQGSGANVLTF